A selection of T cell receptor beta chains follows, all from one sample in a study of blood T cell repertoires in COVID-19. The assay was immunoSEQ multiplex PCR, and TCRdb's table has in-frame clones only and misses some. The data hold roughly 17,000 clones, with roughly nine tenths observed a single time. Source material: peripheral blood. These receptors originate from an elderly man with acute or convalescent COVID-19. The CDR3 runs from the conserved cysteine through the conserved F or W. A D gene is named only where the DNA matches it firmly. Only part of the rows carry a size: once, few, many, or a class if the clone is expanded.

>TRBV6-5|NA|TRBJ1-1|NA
CASSYGIRAFF
TGTGCCAGCAGTTACGGTATACGGGCTTTCTTT
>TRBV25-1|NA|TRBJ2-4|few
CASSGTADIQYF
TGTGCCAGCAGTGGAACTGCGGACATTCAGTACTTC
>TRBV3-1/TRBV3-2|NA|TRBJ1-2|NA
CASSQPGGADYGYTF
TGTGCCAGCAGCCAGCCGGGGGGCGCAGACTATGGCTACACCTTC
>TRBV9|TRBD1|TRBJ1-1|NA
CASSVRTGVGTEAFF
TGTGCCAGCAGCGTCCGGACAGGGGTAGGCACTGAAGCTTTCTTT
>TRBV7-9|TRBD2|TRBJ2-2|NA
CASSLVEREGPHGELFF
TGTGCCAGCAGCTTAGTAGAGCGGGAGGGACCGCACGGGGAGCTGTTTTTT
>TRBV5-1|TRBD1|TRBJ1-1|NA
CASNDRDRGNTEAFF
TGCGCCAGCAACGACCGGGACAGAGGGAACACTGAAGCTTTCTTT
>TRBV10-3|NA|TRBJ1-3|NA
CAISESGQYNSGNTIYF
TGTGCCATCAGTGAGTCGGGGCAGTACAACTCTGGAAACACCATATATTTT
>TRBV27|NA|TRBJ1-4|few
CASSFGQANEKLFF
TGTGCCAGCAGTTTTGGGCAGGCTAATGAAAAACTGTTTTTT
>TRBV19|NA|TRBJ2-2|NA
CASSIDQGSGGELFF
TGTGCCAGTAGTATAGATCAGGGGTCGGGCGGGGAGCTGTTTTTT
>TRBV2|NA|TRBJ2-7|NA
CASSAGEGLGEQYF
TGTGCCAGCAGTGCGGGAGAGGGGTTGGGGGAGCAGTACTTC
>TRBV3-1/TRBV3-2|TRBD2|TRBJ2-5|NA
CASSQDRSSGGGETQYF
TGTGCCAGCAGCCAAGATAGGAGTAGCGGGGGCGGGGAGACCCAGTACTTC
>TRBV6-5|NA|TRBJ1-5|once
CASSYDAEKHF
TGTGCCAGCAGTTACGATGCGGAAAAGCATTTT
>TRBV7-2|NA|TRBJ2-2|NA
CASSLVMGELFF
TGTGCCAGCAGCTTAGTCATGGGGGAGCTGTTTTTT
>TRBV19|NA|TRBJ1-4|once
CASSPRRQVPNEKLFF
TGTGCCAGTAGCCCCAGACGACAGGTTCCTAATGAAAAACTGTTTTTT
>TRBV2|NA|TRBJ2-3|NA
CASSVGTDTQYF
TGTGCCAGCAGTGTCGGGACTGATACGCAGTATTTT
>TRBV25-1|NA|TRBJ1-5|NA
CASRGDTNQPQHF
TGTGCCAGCAGGGGGGACACCAATCAGCCCCAGCATTTT
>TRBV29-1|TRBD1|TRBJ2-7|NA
CSVLEQGAYEQYF
TGCAGCGTTTTAGAACAGGGGGCTTACGAGCAGTACTTC
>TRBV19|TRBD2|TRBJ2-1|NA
CASTVGLAGAQEQFF
TGTGCCAGTACTGTGGGACTAGCGGGGGCCCAGGAGCAGTTCTTC
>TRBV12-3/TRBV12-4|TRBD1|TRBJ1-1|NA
CASTIRGRGEAFF
TGTGCCAGCACCATCAGGGGGCGCGGGGAAGCTTTCTTT
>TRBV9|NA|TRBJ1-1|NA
CASSPTTGYGTEAFF
TGTGCCAGCAGCCCAACTACGGGGTATGGAACTGAAGCTTTCTTT
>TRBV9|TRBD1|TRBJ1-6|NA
CASSAGQGGSPLHF
TGTGCCAGCAGCGCGGGACAGGGCGGTTCACCCCTCCACTTT
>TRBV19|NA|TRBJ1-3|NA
CASSAYGSSGNTIYF
TGTGCCAGTAGTGCCTACGGGAGCTCTGGAAACACCATATATTTT
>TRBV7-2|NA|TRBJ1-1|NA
CASSFTANTEAFF
TGTGCCAGCAGCTTCACAGCCAACACTGAAGCTTTCTTT
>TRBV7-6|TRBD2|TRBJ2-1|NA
CASSRSSGAHNEQFF
TGTGCCAGCAGCCGATCTAGCGGAGCCCACAATGAGCAGTTCTTC
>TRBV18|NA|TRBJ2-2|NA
CASSQGIAGELFF
TGTGCCAGCTCACAGGGGATAGCCGGGGAGCTGTTTTTT
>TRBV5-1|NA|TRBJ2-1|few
CASSQSRGGFDEQFF
TGCGCCAGCAGCCAGTCCAGAGGCGGATTCGATGAGCAGTTCTTC
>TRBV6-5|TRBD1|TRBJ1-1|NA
CASRGQGATEAFF
TGTGCCAGCAGAGGACAGGGGGCAACTGAAGCTTTCTTT
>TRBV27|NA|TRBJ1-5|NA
CASSRQRFSNQPQHF
TGTGCCAGCAGCAGACAGAGATTTAGCAATCAGCCCCAGCATTTT
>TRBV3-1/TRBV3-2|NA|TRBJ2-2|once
CASSQIGAGNTGELFF
TGTGCCAGCAGCCAAATAGGTGCAGGAAACACCGGGGAGCTGTTTTTT
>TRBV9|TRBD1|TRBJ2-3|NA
CASSVAIGGSTDTQYF
TGTGCCAGCAGCGTAGCTATAGGGGGCTCCACAGATACGCAGTATTTT
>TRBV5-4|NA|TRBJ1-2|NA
CASSIGDYGYTF
TGTGCCAGCAGCATCGGAGACTATGGCTACACCTTC